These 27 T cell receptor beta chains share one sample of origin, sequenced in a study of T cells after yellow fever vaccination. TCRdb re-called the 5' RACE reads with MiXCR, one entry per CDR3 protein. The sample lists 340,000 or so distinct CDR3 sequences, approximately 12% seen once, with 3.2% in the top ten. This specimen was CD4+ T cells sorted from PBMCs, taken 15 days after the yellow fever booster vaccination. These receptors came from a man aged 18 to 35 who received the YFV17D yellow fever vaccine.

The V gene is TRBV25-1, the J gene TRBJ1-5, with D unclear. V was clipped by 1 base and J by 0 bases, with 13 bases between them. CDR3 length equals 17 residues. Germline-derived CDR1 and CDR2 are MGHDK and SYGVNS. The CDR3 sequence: CASSECQEDLSNQPQHF. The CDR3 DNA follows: TGTGCCAGCAGTGAATGCCAGGAGGACCTTAGCAATCAGCCCCAGCATTTT.

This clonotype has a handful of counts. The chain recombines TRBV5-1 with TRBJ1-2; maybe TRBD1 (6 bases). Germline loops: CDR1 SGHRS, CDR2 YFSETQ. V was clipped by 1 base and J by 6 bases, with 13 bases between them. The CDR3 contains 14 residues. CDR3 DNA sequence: TGCGCCAGCAGCTTGTCAGGGGACGGTCATGGCTACACCTTC. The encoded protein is CASSLSGDGHGYTF.

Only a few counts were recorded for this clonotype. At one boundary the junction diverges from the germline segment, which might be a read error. CDR3 amino acids: CASSLGDGPQYF. CDR3 in DNA: TGCGCCAGCAGCTTGGGGGATGGCCCCCAATACTTC. The chain carries TRBV5-1 and TRBJ2-5; D remains unclear. There are 12 residues in the CDR3. CDR1 SGHRS and CDR2 YFSETQ come from the germline V gene. Full variable domain (rest looked up from reference TRBV5-1 and TRBJ2-5): KAGVTQTPRYLIKTRGQQVTLSCSPISGHRSVSWYQQTPGQGLQFLFEYFSETQRNKGNFPGRFSGRQFSNSRSEMNVSTLELGDSALYLCASSLGDGPQYFGPGTRLLVL.

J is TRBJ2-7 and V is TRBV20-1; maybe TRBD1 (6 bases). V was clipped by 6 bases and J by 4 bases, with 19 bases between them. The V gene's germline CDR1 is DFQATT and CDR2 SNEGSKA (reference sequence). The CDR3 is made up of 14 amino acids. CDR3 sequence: CSAVTIRGGYEQYV. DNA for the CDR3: TGCAGTGCCGTGACTATTCGAGGGGGTTACGAGCAGTACGTC.

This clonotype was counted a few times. DNA of the CDR3: TGTGCCAGCAGCCCGAACACCGGGACAGGGGCCAACTATGGCTACACCTTC. Amino acid sequence: CASSPNTGTGANYGYTF. V is TRBV7-8 and J is TRBJ1-2; 10 bases line up with TRBD1. CDR1 and CDR2 (germline): SGHVS, FQNEAQ. The CDR3 extends over 17 amino acids. V shed 5 bases and J 2 bases; nucleotides not matched to a gene: 11.

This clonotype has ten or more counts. CDR3: CASSLGGAEDTQYF. The CDR3 coding sequence is TGTGCCAGCAGCCTCGGGGGGGCTGAGGATACGCAGTATTTT. V gene TRBV7-3 combines with J gene TRBJ2-3; 8 bases match TRBD2. Losses at the gene ends were 5 bases for V and 6 bases for J; bases not matched to a gene: 7. Germline V gene data show CDR1 as SGHTA and CDR2 as FQGTGA. There are 14 residues in the CDR3.

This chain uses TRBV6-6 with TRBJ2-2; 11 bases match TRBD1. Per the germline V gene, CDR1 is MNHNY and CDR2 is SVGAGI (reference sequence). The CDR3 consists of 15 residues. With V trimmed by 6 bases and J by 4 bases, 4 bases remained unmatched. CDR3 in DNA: TGTGCCAGCAGATGGGACAGGGGGGGCACCGGGGAGCTGTTTTTT. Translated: CASRWDRGGTGELFF.

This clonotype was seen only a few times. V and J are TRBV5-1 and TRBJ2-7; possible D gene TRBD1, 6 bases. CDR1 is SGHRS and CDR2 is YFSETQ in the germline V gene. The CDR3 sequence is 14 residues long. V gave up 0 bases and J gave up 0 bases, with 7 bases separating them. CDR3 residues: CASSLDRASYEQYF. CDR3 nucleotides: TGCGCCAGCAGCTTGGACAGGGCCTCCTACGAGCAGTACTTC.

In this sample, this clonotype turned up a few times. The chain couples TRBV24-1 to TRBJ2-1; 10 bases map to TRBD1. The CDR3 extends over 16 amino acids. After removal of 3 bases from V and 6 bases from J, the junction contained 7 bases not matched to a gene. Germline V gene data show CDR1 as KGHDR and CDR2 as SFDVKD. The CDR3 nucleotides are TGTGCCACCAGTGATCCACGGGACAGGGGAATCAATGAGCAGTTCTTC. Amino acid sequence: CATSDPRDRGINEQFF.

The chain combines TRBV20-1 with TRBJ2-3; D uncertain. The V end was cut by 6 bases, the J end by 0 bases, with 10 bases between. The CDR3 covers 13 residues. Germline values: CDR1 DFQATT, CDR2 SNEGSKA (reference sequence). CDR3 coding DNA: TGCAGTGCCCCACGTGCGAGCACAGATACGCAGTATTTT. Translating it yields CSAPRASTDTQYF.

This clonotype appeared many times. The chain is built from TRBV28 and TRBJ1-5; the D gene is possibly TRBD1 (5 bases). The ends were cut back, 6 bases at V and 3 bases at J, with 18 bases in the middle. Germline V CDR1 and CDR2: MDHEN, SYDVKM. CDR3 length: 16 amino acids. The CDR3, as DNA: TGTGCCAGCAGCACCCCGGGTAGGGGCCCCAATCAGCCCCAGCATTTT. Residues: CASSTPGRGPNQPQHF.

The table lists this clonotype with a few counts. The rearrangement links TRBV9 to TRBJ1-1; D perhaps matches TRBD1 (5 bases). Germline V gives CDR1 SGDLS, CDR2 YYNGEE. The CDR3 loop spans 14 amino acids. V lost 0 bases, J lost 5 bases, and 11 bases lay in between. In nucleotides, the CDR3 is TGTGCCAGCAGCGTAGCCCAGGGTTGGACTGAAGCTTTCTTT. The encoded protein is CASSVAQGWTEAFF.

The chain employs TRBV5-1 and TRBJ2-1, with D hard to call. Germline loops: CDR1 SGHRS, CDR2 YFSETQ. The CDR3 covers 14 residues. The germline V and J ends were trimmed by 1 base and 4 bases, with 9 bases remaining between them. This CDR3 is CASSLMSTYNEQFF. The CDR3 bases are TGCGCCAGCAGCTTGATGTCCACTTACAATGAGCAGTTCTTC.

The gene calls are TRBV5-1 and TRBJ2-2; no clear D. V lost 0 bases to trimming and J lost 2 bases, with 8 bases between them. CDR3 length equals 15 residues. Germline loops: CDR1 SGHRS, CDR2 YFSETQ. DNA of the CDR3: TGCGCCAGCAGCTTGGTTGAGTTAAACACCGGGGAGCTGTTTTTT. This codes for CASSLVELNTGELFF.

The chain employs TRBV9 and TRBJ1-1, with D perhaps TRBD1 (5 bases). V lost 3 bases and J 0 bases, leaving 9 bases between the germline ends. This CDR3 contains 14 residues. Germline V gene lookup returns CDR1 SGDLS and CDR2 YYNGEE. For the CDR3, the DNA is TGTGCCAGCAGCGCGACAGTAATGAACACTGAAGCTTTCTTT. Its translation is CASSATVMNTEAFF.

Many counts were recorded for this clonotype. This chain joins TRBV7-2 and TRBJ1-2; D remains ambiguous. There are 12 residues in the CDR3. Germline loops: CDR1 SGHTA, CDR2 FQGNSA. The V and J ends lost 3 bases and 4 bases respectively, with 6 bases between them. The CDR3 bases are TGTGCCAGCAGCTTCGAGGTCTATGGCTACACCTTC. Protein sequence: CASSFEVYGYTF. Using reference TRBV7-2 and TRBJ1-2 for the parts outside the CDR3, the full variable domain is GAGVSQSPSNKVTEKGKDVELRCDPISGHTALYWYRQSLGQGLEFLIYFQGNSAPDKSGLPSDRFSAERTGGSVSTLTIQRTQQEDSAVYLCASSFEVYGYTFGSGTRLTVV.

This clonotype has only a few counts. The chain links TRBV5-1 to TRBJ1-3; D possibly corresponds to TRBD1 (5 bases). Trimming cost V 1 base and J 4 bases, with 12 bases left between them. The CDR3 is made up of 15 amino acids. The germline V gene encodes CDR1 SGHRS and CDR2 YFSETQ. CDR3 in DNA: TGCGCCAGCAGCTTGTTAGCAGGGCAAGGAAACACCATATATTTT. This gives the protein CASSLLAGQGNTIYF.

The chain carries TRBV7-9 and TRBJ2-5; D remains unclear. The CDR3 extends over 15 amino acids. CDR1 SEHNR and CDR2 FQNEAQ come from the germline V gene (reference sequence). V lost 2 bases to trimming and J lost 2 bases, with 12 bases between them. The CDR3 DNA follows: TGTGCCAGCAGCTTATTTTCACTGAAACAAGAGACCCAGTACTTC. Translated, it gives CASSLFSLKQETQYF.

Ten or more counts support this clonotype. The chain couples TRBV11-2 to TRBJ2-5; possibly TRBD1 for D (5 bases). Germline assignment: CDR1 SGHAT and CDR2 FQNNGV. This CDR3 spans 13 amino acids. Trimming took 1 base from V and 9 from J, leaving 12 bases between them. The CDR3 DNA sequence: TGTGCCAGCAGCTTAGGAGGTCCCAGGGCCCAGTACTTC. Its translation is CASSLGGPRAQYF.

CDR3 in DNA: TGTGCCAGCAGCGCGACAAATTGGGGGCACACTGAAGCTTTCTTT. Its translation: CASSATNWGHTEAFF. The chain uses TRBV9 and TRBJ1-1, with D perhaps TRBD1 (6 bases). The ends were cut back, 3 bases at V and 3 bases at J, with 15 bases in the middle. Germline V gene lookup returns CDR1 SGDLS and CDR2 YYNGEE. CDR3 length: 15 amino acids.

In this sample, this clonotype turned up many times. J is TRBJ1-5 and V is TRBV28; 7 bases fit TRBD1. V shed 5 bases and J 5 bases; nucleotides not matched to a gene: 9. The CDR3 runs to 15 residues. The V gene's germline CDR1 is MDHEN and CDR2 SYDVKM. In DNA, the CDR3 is TGTGCCAGCAGTCCGTGGGACAGTTTATATCAGCCCCAGCATTTT. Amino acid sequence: CASSPWDSLYQPQHF.

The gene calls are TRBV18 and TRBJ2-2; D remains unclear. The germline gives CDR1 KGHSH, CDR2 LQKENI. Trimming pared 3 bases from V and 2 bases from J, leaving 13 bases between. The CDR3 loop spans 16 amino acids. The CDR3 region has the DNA TGTGCCAGCTCACCTCAACTGCAGGAAAACACCGGGGAGCTGTTTTTT. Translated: CASSPQLQENTGELFF.

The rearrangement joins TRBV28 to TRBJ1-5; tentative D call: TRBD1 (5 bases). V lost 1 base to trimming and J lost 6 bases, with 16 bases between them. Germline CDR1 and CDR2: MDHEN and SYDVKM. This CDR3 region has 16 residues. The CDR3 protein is CASSLSDGWDGQPQHF. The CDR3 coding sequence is TGTGCCAGCAGTTTATCCGACGGGTGGGACGGTCAGCCCCAGCATTTT.

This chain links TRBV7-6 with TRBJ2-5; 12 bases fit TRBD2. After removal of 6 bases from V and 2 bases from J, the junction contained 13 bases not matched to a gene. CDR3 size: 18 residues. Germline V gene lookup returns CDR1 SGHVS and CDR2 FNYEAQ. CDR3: CASSRDGTSGSVQETQYF. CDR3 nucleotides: TGTGCCAGCAGTCGCGATGGGACTAGCGGGTCGGTTCAAGAGACCCAGTACTTC. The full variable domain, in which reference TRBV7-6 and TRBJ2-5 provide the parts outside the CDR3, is GAGVSQSPRYKVTKRGQDVALRCDPISGHVSLYWYRQALGQGPEFLTYFNYEAQQDKSGLPNDRFSAERPEGSISTLTIQRTEQRDSAMYRCASSRDGTSGSVQETQYFGPGTRLLVL.

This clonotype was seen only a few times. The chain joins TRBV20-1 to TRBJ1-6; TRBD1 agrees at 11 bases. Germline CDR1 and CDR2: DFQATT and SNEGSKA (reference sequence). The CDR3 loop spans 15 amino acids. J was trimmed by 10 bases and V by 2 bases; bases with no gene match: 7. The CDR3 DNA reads TGCAGTGCTAGACCATCGGACAGGGGGCCCTCACCCCTCCACTTT. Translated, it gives CSARPSDRGPSPLHF.

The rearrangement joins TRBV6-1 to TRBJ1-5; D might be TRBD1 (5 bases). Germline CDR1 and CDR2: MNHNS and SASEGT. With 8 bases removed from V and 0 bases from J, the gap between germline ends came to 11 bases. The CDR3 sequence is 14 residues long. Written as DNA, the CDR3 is TGTGCCAGCGGCAGGGTCTATAGCAATCAGCCCCAGCATTTT. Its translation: CASGRVYSNQPQHF.

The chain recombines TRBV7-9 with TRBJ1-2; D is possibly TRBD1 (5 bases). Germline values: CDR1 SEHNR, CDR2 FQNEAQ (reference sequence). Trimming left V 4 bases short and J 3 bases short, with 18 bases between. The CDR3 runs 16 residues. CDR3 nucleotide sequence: TGTGCCAGCAGCTGGGGTGGTGGGGGATCCGACTATGGCTACACCTTC. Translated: CASSWGGGGSDYGYTF.